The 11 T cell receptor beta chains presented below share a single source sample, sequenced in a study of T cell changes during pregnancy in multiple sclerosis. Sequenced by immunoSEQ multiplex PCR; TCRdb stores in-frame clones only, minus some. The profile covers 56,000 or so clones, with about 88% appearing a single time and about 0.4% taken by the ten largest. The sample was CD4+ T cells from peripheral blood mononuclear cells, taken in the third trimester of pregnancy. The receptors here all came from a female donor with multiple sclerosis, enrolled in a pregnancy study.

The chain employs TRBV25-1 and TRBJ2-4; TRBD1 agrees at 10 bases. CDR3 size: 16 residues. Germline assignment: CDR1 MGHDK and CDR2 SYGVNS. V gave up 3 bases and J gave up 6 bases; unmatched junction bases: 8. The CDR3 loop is CASSDRQGAPINIQYF. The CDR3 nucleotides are TGTGCCAGCAGTGACCGACAGGGGGCCCCCATAAACATTCAGTACTTC. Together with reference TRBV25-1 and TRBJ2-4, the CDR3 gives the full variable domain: EADIYQTPRYLVIGTGKKITLECSQTMGHDKMYWYQQDPGMELHLIHYSYGVNSTEKGDLSSESTVSRIRTEHFPLTLESARPSHTSQYLCASSDRQGAPINIQYFGAGTRLSVL.

CDR3 nucleotides: TGTGCCAGTAGTATGGATTTCCCGGGGGCGAGTGTAAGCGGGAGTTACGAGCAGTACTTC. Its protein is CASSMDFPGASVSGSYEQYF. The chain combines TRBV19 with TRBJ2-7; the match to TRBD2 covers 8 bases. Germline V CDR1 and CDR2: LNHDA, SQIVND (reference sequence). The CDR3 is 20 amino acids. Trimming removed 3 bases from V and 4 bases from J; junction bases left unmatched: 23.

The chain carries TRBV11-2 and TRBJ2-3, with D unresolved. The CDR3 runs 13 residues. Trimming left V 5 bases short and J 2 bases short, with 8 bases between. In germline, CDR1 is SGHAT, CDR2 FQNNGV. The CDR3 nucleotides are TGTGCCAGCAGCCGTTTCCCCACAGATACGCAGTATTTT. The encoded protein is CASSRFPTDTQYF.

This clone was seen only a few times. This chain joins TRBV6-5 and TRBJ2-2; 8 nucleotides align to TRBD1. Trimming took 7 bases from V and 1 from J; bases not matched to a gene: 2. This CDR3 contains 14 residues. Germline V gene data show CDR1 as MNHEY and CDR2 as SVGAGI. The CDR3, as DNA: TGTGCCAGCACCGGGACAGGGAACACCGGGGAGCTGTTTTTT. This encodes CASTGTGNTGELFF.

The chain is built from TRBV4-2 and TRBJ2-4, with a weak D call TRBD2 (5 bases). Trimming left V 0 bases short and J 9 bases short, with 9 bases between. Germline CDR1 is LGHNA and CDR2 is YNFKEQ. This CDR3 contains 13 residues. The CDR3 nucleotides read TGTGCCAGCAGCCAAGATGACCGGGGCATTCAGTACTTC. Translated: CASSQDDRGIQYF.

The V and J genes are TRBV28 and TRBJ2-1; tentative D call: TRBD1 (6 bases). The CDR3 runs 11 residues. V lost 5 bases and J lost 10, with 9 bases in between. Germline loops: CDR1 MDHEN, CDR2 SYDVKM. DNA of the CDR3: TGTGCCAGCAGTGTAGGGACAGAGCAGTTCTTC. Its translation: CASSVGTEQFF.

The CDR3 sequence is CASSFAGEVEQYF. CDR3 nucleotides: TGCGCCAGCAGCTTCGCGGGAGAAGTCGAGCAGTACTTC. This chain links TRBV5-1 with TRBJ2-7, with 7 bases lining up with TRBD2. Germline V gene data show CDR1 as SGHRS and CDR2 as YFSETQ. The CDR3 contains 13 residues. Trimming at V came to 2 bases and at J to 6 bases, leaving 5 bases not matched to a gene.

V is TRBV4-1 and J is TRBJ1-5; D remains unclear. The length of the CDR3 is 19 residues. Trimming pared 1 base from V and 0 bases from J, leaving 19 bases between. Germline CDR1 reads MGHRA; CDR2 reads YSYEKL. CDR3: CASSQARDRGPYSNQPQHF. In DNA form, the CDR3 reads TGCGCCAGCAGCCAAGCCAGAGACCGGGGTCCCTATAGCAATCAGCCCCAGCATTTT.

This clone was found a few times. The CDR3 loop is CASSVRRPNYGYTF. The CDR3 coding sequence is TGTGCCAGCAGCGTTCGCAGGCCTAACTATGGCTACACCTTC. This chain joins TRBV13 and TRBJ1-2, with D unresolved. Trimming removed 5 bases from V and 0 bases from J, with 10 bases in between. The V gene's germline CDR1 is PRHDT and CDR2 FYEKMQ (reference sequence). This CDR3 contains 14 residues.

Here the CDR3 DNA reads TGTGCCATTGCAGGGGTACAGTACACTGAAGCTTTCTTT. Its translation: CAIAGVQYTEAFF. The V and J genes are TRBV10-3 and TRBJ1-1, with D maybe TRBD1 (6 bases). The CDR3 length is 13 residues. V dropped 9 bases and J dropped 3 bases, with 14 bases sitting between them. CDR1 ENHRY and CDR2 SYGVKD come from the germline V gene.

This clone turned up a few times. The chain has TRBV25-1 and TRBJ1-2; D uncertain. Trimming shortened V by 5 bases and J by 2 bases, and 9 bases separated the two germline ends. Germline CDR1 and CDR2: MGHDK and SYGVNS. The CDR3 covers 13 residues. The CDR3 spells CASSYRENYGYTF. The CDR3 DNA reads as TGTGCCAGCAGTTACAGAGAGAACTATGGCTACACCTTC.